One T cell receptor (beta chain) is described in this entry. Its antigen is not identified. PCR primers comprised 60 Vbeta and 13 Jbeta primers. The repertoire was sequenced with immunoSEQ multiplex PCR; TCRdb's copy has only in-frame clones and lacks some. The sample comprises approximately 160,000 clones, around 85% of which are singletons, and roughly 1.4% rests with the top ten. This sample is drawn from a study of cytomegalovirus exposure and HLA in healthy donors. Study findings and constraints: In a later analysis, V- and J-gene trimming of beta chains associated with a DCLRE1C missense variant, replicated independently. A later analysis showed HLA-associated TCR beta chains outstripping equally common others in clonal expansion.

The germline V gene has CDR1 MNHEY and CDR2 SMNVEV (reference sequence). V lost 7 bases, J lost 1 base, and 10 bases lay in between. CDR3 length: 13 amino acids. The origin of this receptor is a man aged 45-65 years in good health and CMV-seropositive. The chain employs TRBV27 and TRBJ1-1, with D tentatively TRBD1 (5 bases). Sequenced input: PBMCs. This chain's CDR3 is CASTPQGNTEAFF. CDR3 coding DNA: TGTGCCAGCACCCCCCAGGGGAACACTGAAGCTTTCTTT.